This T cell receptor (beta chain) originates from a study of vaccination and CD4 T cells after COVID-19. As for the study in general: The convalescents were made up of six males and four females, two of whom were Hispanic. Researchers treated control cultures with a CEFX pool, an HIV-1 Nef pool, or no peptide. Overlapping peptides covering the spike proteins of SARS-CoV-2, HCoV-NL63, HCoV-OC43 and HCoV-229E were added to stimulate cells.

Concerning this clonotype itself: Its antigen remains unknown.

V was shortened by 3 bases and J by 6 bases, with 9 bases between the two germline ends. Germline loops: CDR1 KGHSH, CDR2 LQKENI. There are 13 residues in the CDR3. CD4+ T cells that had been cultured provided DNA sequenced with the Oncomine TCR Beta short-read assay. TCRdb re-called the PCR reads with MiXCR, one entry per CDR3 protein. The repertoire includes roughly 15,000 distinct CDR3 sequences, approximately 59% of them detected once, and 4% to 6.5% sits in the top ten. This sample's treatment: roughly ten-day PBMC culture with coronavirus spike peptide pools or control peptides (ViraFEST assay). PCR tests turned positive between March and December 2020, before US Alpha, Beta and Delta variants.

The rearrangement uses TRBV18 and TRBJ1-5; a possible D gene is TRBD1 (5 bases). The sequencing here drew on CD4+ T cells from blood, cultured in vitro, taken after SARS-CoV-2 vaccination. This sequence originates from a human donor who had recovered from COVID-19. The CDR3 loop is CASSPPGGQPQHF. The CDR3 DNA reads TGTGCCAGCTCACCCCCCGGGGGTCAGCCCCAGCATTTT.